This T cell receptor beta chain was captured by sequencing in a study of blood T cell repertoires in COVID-19. Study as a whole: Researchers got acute and convalescent COVID-19 samples from the United States, Italy and Spain. T cells, B-cell-depleted T cells, or PBMCs supplied cDNA or gDNA.

Source study methods: Reference gene primer amplification gave estimated nucleated cell counts. Clones were sequenced by immunoSEQ multiplex PCR, and TCRdb holds only the in-frame ones, with some missing. V, J and clone size derive from that table, while D and trimming were established from the DNA sequence. The sample lists 140,000 to 150,000 clones; over 75% were seen once. CDR3 length: 15 amino acids. The germline V gene has CDR1 SGHDT and CDR2 YYEEEE. The V segment lost 2 bases and the J segment 2 bases; nucleotides outside the gene matches: 3. The rearrangement uses TRBV5-6 and TRBJ1-2; 10 bases are a match to TRBD1. Sequencing used peripheral blood. The receptor comes from a human donor in a cohort sampled during active COVID-19. CDR3 amino acids: CASSFLGQGNYGYTF. CDR3 nucleotide sequence: TGTGCCAGCAGCTTTTTGGGACAGGGGAACTATGGCTACACCTTC.